The T cell receptor (beta chain) under discussion was sequenced for a study of cytomegalovirus exposure and HLA in healthy donors. Trimming removed 4 bases at V and 9 bases at J, with 11 bases between. The CDR3 length is 11 residues. Germline CDR1 DFQATT, CDR2 SNEGSKA (reference sequence). PCR primers comprised 60 Vbeta and 13 Jbeta primers. Repertoires were generated with immunoSEQ multiplex PCR, while TCRdb's copy carries only in-frame clones and drops some. The sample consists of 65,000 to 95,000 clones, 75% of them appearing once. V and J are TRBV20-1 and TRBJ2-3, with TRBD2 as a possible D gene (5 bases). This sequence originates from a man in his sixties or seventies in good health and CMV-seronegative. Material: PBMCs. The CDR3 spells CSAKEARTQYF. Written as DNA, the CDR3 is TGCAGTGCTAAGGAGGCTAGAACGCAGTATTTT.